This T cell receptor (beta chain) appears in the sequencing data of a study of T-cell memory formation after mild COVID-19. Study-level findings and limits: Mostly located in CM and EM were contracting CD4+ clones, with contracting CD8+ clones located in EMRA.

CDR3 length: 14 residues. A remark on this clonotype: Its target is unknown.

TCRdb independently ran MiXCR on the 5' RACE reads; one entry per CDR3 protein. This repertoire shows some 210,000 distinct CDR3 sequences, about 16% found once; its top ten account for 2% to 3%. The sequencing input was PBMCs or a T cell subset sorted from them (not recorded which). The source of this sequence is an adult woman who had mild COVID-19 (a few samples of this study predate the infection). Cell type and time point are not known. The rearrangement uses TRBV21-1 and TRBJ2-7. TRBV21-1 is marked as a pseudogene. CDR3 in amino acids: CASSKRQSSYEQYF. DNA of the CDR3: TGTGCCAGCAGCAAAAGGCAAAGCTCCTACGAGCAGTACTTC.